This TCR beta chain appears in the sequencing data of a study of beta chain features in type 1 diabetes. Notes on this clone: Its antigen is still unknown.

Every participating donor gave one draw, a heparinised blood sample averaging roughly 100 mL. Per germline, CDR1 LGHNA and CDR2 YSLEER. The CDR3 consists of 17 residues. With 0 bases clipped from V and 2 bases from J, the junction kept 6 bases outside the gene matches. As every portion of the isolated RNA was reverse transcribed, the sequencing read expressed TCRB transcripts. Read counts averaged roughly 4 million for samples of naive, central memory and regulatory T cells. TCRdb's copy holds only in-frame clones and misses some; the assay was immunoSEQ multiplex PCR. Here the sample spans approximately 150,000 clones, more than 9% being singletons. The study, taken as a whole, reports: Type 1 diabetes patients had moderately but significantly shorter TCRB CDR3s in all four CD4+ subsets.

The J gene is TRBJ1-2, the V gene TRBV4-3, with 10 bases lining up with TRBD1. Material for sequencing was naive CD4+ T cells from blood. This receptor was obtained from a man younger than 35 in good health. The CDR3 DNA follows: TGCGCCAGCAGCCAAGAGCCGCCGGGACAGGGGAACTATGGCTACACCTTC. Amino acid sequence: CASSQEPPGQGNYGYTF.